These 8 T cell receptor beta chains were all obtained from the same sample, sequenced in a study of CD8+ T cells in alopecia areata. RNA extraction was followed by reverse transcription into cDNA, which acted as the sequencing template. Sequenced by immunoSEQ multiplex PCR; TCRdb stores in-frame clones only, minus some. The data show 12,000 or so clones, with more than 55% seen just once and over 10% held by the top ten. As part of sample collection, lesional scalp punch biopsies and peripheral blood were taken from alopecia areata patients. The source material was skin. Receptors originate from a human donor with alopecia areata.

The chain links TRBV29-1 to TRBJ2-1; weak D call: TRBD2 (5 bases). This CDR3 spans 14 amino acids. CDR1 is SQVTM and CDR2 is ANQGSEA in the germline V gene. V shed 4 bases and J shed 4 bases, with 14 bases lying between them. CDR3 DNA sequence: TGCAGCGTTGCCGGGGTGGATCGGTACAATGAGCAGTTCTTC. Its translation is CSVAGVDRYNEQFF.

The gene calls are TRBV19 and TRBJ2-5, with 9 nucleotides matching TRBD2. The trim removed 5 bases at V and 0 bases at J, leaving 4 bases unmatched. The CDR3 has 15 residues. Germline V lookup: CDR1 LNHDA, CDR2 SQIVND (reference sequence). DNA of the CDR3: TGTGCCAGTAGTGCAGCGGGGGGTAACCAAGAGACCCAGTACTTC. Encoded protein: CASSAAGGNQETQYF.

The V gene is TRBV7-8, the J gene TRBJ2-1, with 11 bases aligning to TRBD1. The CDR3 has 15 amino acids. The ends lost 3 bases at V and 6 bases at J; junction bases unmatched: 4. Per germline, CDR1 SGHVS and CDR2 FQNEAQ. The chain's CDR3 is CASSFRDRGGNEQFF. The CDR3 region has the DNA TGTGCCAGCAGCTTTAGGGACAGGGGGGGCAATGAGCAGTTCTTC.

The rearrangement joins TRBV5-1 to TRBJ2-3, with 12 bases matching TRBD1. The CDR3 runs to 16 residues. V lost 0 bases and J lost 5; bases outside the gene matches: 4. CDR1 SGHRS and CDR2 YFSETQ come from the germline V gene. The CDR3 DNA is TGCGCCAGCAGCTTGGTGGGACAGGGGGCCGGAGATACGCAGTATTTT. Protein sequence: CASSLVGQGAGDTQYF. Using reference TRBV5-1 and TRBJ2-3 for the parts outside the CDR3, the full variable domain is KAGVTQTPRYLIKTRGQQVTLSCSPISGHRSVSWYQQTPGQGLQFLFEYFSETQRNKGNFPGRFSGRQFSNSRSEMNVSTLELGDSALYLCASSLVGQGAGDTQYFGPGTRLTVL.

J is TRBJ2-2 and V is TRBV28, with D uncertain. V was shortened by 3 bases and J by 1 base, with 12 bases between the two germline ends. The CDR3 sequence is 16 residues long. CDR1 and CDR2 (germline): MDHEN, SYDVKM. DNA for the CDR3: TGTGCCAGCAGTTTGTGGCGGCAGGTGAACACCGGGGAGCTGTTTTTT. This encodes CASSLWRQVNTGELFF.

The V gene is TRBV7-2, the J gene TRBJ2-5; D may be TRBD1 (5 bases). CDR3 length equals 16 residues. The germline V gene encodes CDR1 SGHTA and CDR2 FQGNSA. V was shortened by 5 bases and J by 2 bases, with 18 bases between the two germline ends. CDR3 loop: CASSVWGGRYQETQYF. In DNA form, the CDR3 reads TGTGCCAGCAGCGTTTGGGGCGGCAGATATCAAGAGACCCAGTACTTC.

This chain links TRBV7-9 with TRBJ2-4, with a weak D call TRBD2 (6 bases). This CDR3 region has 14 residues. The germline V gene has CDR1 SEHNR and CDR2 FQNEAQ (reference sequence). Trimming stripped 2 bases from V and 8 bases from J, with 13 bases between. The CDR3 DNA sequence: TGTGCCAGCAGCTTAAGACTAGGAGAGGACATTCAGTACTTC. The encoded protein is CASSLRLGEDIQYF. Supplemented by reference TRBV7-9 and TRBJ2-4, the full variable domain reads DTGVSQNPRHKITKRGQNVTFRCDPISEHNRLYWYRQTLGQGPEFLTYFQNEAQLEKSRLLSDRFSAERPKGSFSTLEIQRTEQGDSAMYLCASSLRLGEDIQYFGAGTRLSVL.

This chain uses TRBV7-3 with TRBJ2-3, with 8 bases matching TRBD1. This CDR3 contains 15 residues. Germline loops: CDR1 SGHTA, CDR2 FQGTGA. The ends lost 4 bases at V and 0 bases at J; junction bases unmatched: 3. CDR3 in amino acids: CASSSGQGSTDTQYF. DNA for the CDR3: TGTGCCAGCAGCTCCGGACAGGGTAGCACAGATACGCAGTATTTT. Combining the CDR3 with reference TRBV7-3 and TRBJ2-3 gives the whole variable domain GAGVSQTPSNKVTEKGKYVELRCDPISGHTALYWYRQSLGQGPEFLIYFQGTGAADDSGLPNDRFFAVRPEGSVSTLKIQRTERGDSAVYLCASSSGQGSTDTQYFGPGTRLTVL.